The rows below give T cell receptor beta chains drawn from one sample of a study of cytomegalovirus exposure and HLA in healthy donors. This table comes from immunoSEQ multiplex PCR, and its TCRdb copy is limited to in-frame clones, with some not included. The data show around 99,000 clones, about 77% seen once. The sequenced sample was PBMCs. The receptors here all came from a man aged 35-49 years in good health and CMV-seronegative. Each CDR3 is given with its conserved first and last residue. D genes are given only for firm matches. Clone size, where shown, is once, few, many, or a class for clones that have expanded.

V gene	J gene	clone size	D gene	CDR3 protein	CDR3 DNA
TRBV19	TRBJ1-4	.	TRBD1	CASRMGQGTEKLFF	TGTGCCAGTAGGATGGGACAGGGTACCGAAAAACTGTTTTTT
TRBV6-6	TRBJ2-7	.	TRBD1	CASSAGTGGPYEQYF	TGTGCCAGCAGCGCCGGAACAGGGGGTCCCTACGAGCAGTACTTC
TRBV7-2	TRBJ2-7	.	TRBD2	CASSPGTSGDEQYF	TGTGCCAGCAGCCCGGGGACTAGCGGCGACGAGCAGTACTTC
TRBV4-1	TRBJ2-7	.	.	CASSQDQGSYEQYF	TGCGCCAGCAGCCAAGATCAGGGTTCCTACGAGCAGTACTTC
TRBV7-8	TRBJ1-4	.	.	CASSLGPRTNPKLFF	TGTGCCAGCAGCTTAGGCCCCAGGACAAACCCAAAACTGTTTTTT
TRBV7-3	TRBJ1-4	.	.	CASSFPRPGGLFF	TGTGCCAGCAGCTTTCCGCGGCCGGGGGGACTGTTTTTT
TRBV5-5	TRBJ1-6	once	TRBD1	CASSLGGTGNSPLHF	TGTGCCAGCAGCTTGGGAGGGACAGGTAATTCACCCCTCCACTTT
TRBV29-1	TRBJ2-7	.	TRBD1	CSVEDQGQEAYEQYF	TGCAGCGTTGAAGATCAGGGACAGGAGGCCTACGAGCAGTACTTC
TRBV4-1	TRBJ2-7	.	TRBD1	CASSQDLRTGVREQYF	TGCGCCAGCAGCCAAGATCTGAGGACAGGGGTTCGCGAGCAGTACTTC
TRBV5-1	TRBJ2-1	.	.	CASSPLGAVSEQFF	TGCGCCAGCAGCCCGCTTGGGGCCGTCAGTGAGCAGTTCTTC
TRBV6-6	TRBJ2-7	.	.	CASSYLGALPHEQYF	TGTGCCAGCAGTTACCTGGGGGCGTTACCCCACGAGCAGTACTTC
TRBV30	TRBJ1-2	few	.	CAWTYANYGYTF	TGTGCCTGGACCTACGCGAACTATGGCTACACCTTC
TRBV15	TRBJ2-7	.	.	CATSRSDSSYEQYF	TGTGCCACCAGCAGATCGGACAGCTCCTACGAGCAGTACTTC
TRBV2	TRBJ1-6	few	TRBD1	CASNPFGTAGSPLHF	TGTGCCAGCAACCCTTTCGGGACAGCCGGTTCACCCCTCCACTTT
TRBV30	TRBJ1-3	.	TRBD1	CAWRQITGGSGNTIYF	TGTGCCTGGAGGCAGATTACAGGGGGTTCTGGAAACACCATATATTTT
TRBV30	TRBJ2-7	few	.	CAWRTSLAYEQYF	TGTGCCTGGAGAACGAGTCTAGCCTACGAGCAGTACTTC
TRBV2	TRBJ2-1	.	TRBD2	CASRLAGDINEQFF	TGTGCCAGCAGACTAGCGGGAGACATCAATGAGCAGTTCTTC
TRBV27	TRBJ1-2	.	TRBD1	CASSSKRGQGSYGYTF	TGTGCCAGCAGTTCGAAACGTGGACAGGGGAGCTATGGCTACACCTTC
TRBV7-9	TRBJ2-7	few	.	CASSLARGFEQYF	TGTGCCAGCAGCTTAGCCCGGGGTTTCGAGCAGTACTTC
TRBV10-1	TRBJ1-2	.	TRBD1	CASSESRGDRDYTF	TGCGCCAGCAGTGAGTCACGAGGGGACAGGGACTACACCTTC
TRBV19	TRBJ1-1	.	TRBD1	CASSWDRNTEAFF	TGTGCCAGTAGTTGGGACAGGAACACTGAAGCTTTCTTT
TRBV2	TRBJ2-2	once	.	CASSERGRASGELFF	TGTGCCAGCAGTGAGCGGGGCAGGGCTAGCGGGGAGCTGTTTTTT